The 5 T cell receptor beta chains given below trace back to one sample, sequenced in a study of T cell responses to AZD1222 COVID-19 vaccine (dated by TCRdb to the early 2020s). Libraries came from the immunoSEQ multiplex PCR assay. Imported from immuneACCESS, the table was reduced by TCRdb to in-frame sequences with V and J called. These copies leave out some clones; in studies compared against another copy, an unresolved V gene accounts for under half, and the cause of the remainder is not known. The sample has 95,000 to 110,000 clones on record, around 90% of them singletons. The biggest ten clones account for 4.5% to 5.5% of the sample. In light of the paper, this sample's time point label describes: about 28 days (+/-7) after the second vaccine dose. The sample in question was peripheral blood, obtained 28 days after the second AZD1222 dose. These receptors came from an adult who received the AZD1222 COVID-19 vaccine.

The chain employs TRBV6-5 and TRBJ1-3; D is perhaps TRBD1 (6 bases). There are 14 residues in the CDR3. Trimming left V 6 bases short and J 4 bases short, with 13 bases between. Per the germline V gene, CDR1 is MNHEY and CDR2 is SVGAGI. Here the CDR3 reads CASRGAGAGNTIYF. CDR3 DNA: TGTGCCAGCAGGGGGGCAGGGGCGGGAAACACCATATATTTT.

The chain combines TRBV13 with TRBJ2-7; 7 bases align to TRBD1. Trimming at V came to 3 bases and at J to 5 bases, leaving 1 base not matched to a gene. Per germline, CDR1 PRHDT and CDR2 FYEKMQ (reference sequence). This CDR3 spans 12 amino acids. CDR3 loop: CASSFGQDEQYF. The CDR3 coding sequence is TGTGCCAGCAGCTTCGGACAGGACGAGCAGTACTTC. Full variable domain (outside the CDR3, taken from reference TRBV13 and TRBJ2-7): AAGVIQSPRHLIKEKRETATLKCYPIPRHDTVYWYQQGPGQDPQFLISFYEKMQSDKGSIPDRFSAQQFSDYHSELNMSSLELGDSALYFCASSFGQDEQYFGPGTRLTVT.

The gene calls are TRBV5-5 and TRBJ2-2; D unclear. V was shortened by 1 base and J by 3 bases, with 4 bases between the two germline ends. The CDR3 is made up of 13 amino acids. Looked up from germline, CDR1 is SGHKS and CDR2 is YYEKEE (reference sequence). The CDR3 loop reads CASSLKDTGELFF. The CDR3 bases are TGTGCCAGCAGCTTGAAGGACACCGGGGAGCTGTTTTTT.

This chain connects TRBV14 to TRBJ1-1, with TRBD1 as a possible D gene (5 bases). Germline assignment: CDR1 SGHDN and CDR2 FVKESK. The CDR3 has 14 residues. Trimming shortened V by 0 bases and J by 10 bases, and 15 bases separated the two germline ends. DNA for the CDR3: TGTGCCAGCAGCCAAGAGGGGTGGGTTCAGGGAGCTTTCTTT. Encoded protein: CASSQEGWVQGAFF.

J is TRBJ1-2 and V is TRBV11-2, with TRBD1 matching over 11 bases. The CDR3 runs 14 residues. Germline V gene sequence: CDR1 SGHAT, CDR2 FQNNGV. After removal of 1 base from V and 8 bases from J, the junction contained 3 bases not matched to a gene. This CDR3 is CASSLGTGGGGYTF. In DNA, the CDR3 is TGTGCCAGCAGCTTAGGGACAGGGGGCGGCGGCTACACCTTC.